These 10 T cell receptor beta chains originate from one sample sequenced in a study of tissue T cells after allogeneic stem cell transplantation. Assay used: immunoSEQ multiplex PCR; TCRdb lists only in-frame clones, some missing. The sample comprises roughly 5,300 clones, over 50% of which are singletons, and around 8.8% rests with the top ten. Specified time point: mouse harvest day 7 after allogeneic transplant. Mouse grafts combined 10^7 T-cell-depleted bone marrow cells with 10^6 splenic CD5+ T cells. Sequenced: gut tissue. The receptors here all came from a female BALB/c mouse given C57BL/6 T cells with graft-versus-host disease after an allogeneic hematopoietic cell transplant.

About this clone: All gene names here are mouse names. The CDR3 region is CASSPTGGISNERLFF. The CDR3 DNA, read in part, is TGTGCCAGCAGCCCGACAGGGGGGATTTCCAACGAAAGATTATTT. The chain couples TRBV2 to TRBJ1-4, with 9 bases aligning to TRBD1. Read data end 1 residue before the CDR3 end; the end is taken from the germline J gene. This CDR3 contains 16 residues. J lost 0 bases, V lost 4 bases, and 3 bases had no gene match. From germline, CDR1 is LGHNA and CDR2 YSYQKL.

On this clone: Gene names refer to mouse genes. The missing CDR3 end, 1 residue past where the read stops, is filled in from the germline J gene. V usage is TRBV15 and J usage is TRBJ2-7; D perhaps matches TRBD1 (6 bases). V lost 2 bases and J 5 bases, leaving 7 bases between the germline ends. This CDR3 has 12 residues. The germline gives CDR1 SGHND, CDR2 FRSKSL. The CDR3 loop reads CASSLQGNEQYF. The sequenced part of the CDR3 DNA is TGTGCCAGCAGTTTACAGGGGAATGAACAGTAC.

This clone was observed once. Gene names denote mouse genes. CDR3 sequence reads: CASSLGAPSQNTLYF. Partial CDR3 DNA: TGTGCCAGCTCTCTGGGTGCTCCTAGTCAAAACACCTTGTAC. This rearrangement joins TRBV12-2 to TRBJ2-4; D call uncertain. The read terminates 1 residue ahead of where the CDR3 ends, so the germline J gene completes it. There are 15 residues in the CDR3. Trimming removed 1 base from V and 0 bases from J, with 10 bases in between. CDR1 SGHLS and CDR2 HYDKME come from the germline V gene.

This clone was seen a single time. Mouse gene names and germline throughout. Read data end 1 residue before the CDR3 end; the end is taken from the germline J gene. The chain is built from TRBV31 and TRBJ2-1, with 8 nucleotides matching TRBD1. The CDR3 loop spans 13 amino acids. Germline CDR1 is GKSSPN and CDR2 is SITVG. Trimming took 3 bases from V and 7 from J; bases not matched to a gene: 5. CDR3 sequence: CAWSRTGWAEQFF. CDR3 bases read: TGTGCCTGGAGCCGGACAGGGTGGGCTGAGCAGTTC.

Concerning this clone: Genes here carry mouse names. The CDR3 reads CASNRASNQAPLF. The CDR3 DNA, read in part, is TGTGCCAGCAACAGGGCGAGCAACCAGGCTCCGCTT. The chain uses TRBV26 and TRBJ1-5, with D possibly matching TRBD1 (6 bases). The read comes to an end 1 residue before the CDR3 does, leaving the germline J gene to fill in the end. The CDR3 spans 13 residues. Germline values: CDR1 KGHPV, CDR2 FQNQEV (reference sequence). Between the trimmed V and J ends, which lost 7 bases and 3 bases, there was a span of 10 bases.

As for this clone: Gene and germline names: mouse. The read stops 1 residue short of the end of the CDR3; the missing end is completed from the germline J gene. The rearrangement joins TRBV15 to TRBJ1-1; 8 nucleotides match TRBD1. Losses at the gene ends were 6 bases for V and 1 base for J; bases not matched to a gene: 7. The CDR3 is 15 amino acids. Per germline, CDR1 SGHND and CDR2 FRSKSL. CDR3 protein: CASSRTGRGNTEVFF. CDR3 DNA (partial): TGTGCCAGCAGCCGGACAGGGCGAGGAAACACAGAAGTCTTC. Full variable domain (outside the CDR3, taken from reference TRBV15 and TRBJ1-1): DAGVTQTPRHEVAEKGQTIILKCEPVSGHNDLFWYRQTKIQGLELLSYFRSKSLMEDGGAFKDRFKAEMLNSSFSTLKIQPTEPKDSAVYLCASSRTGRGNTEVFFGKGTRLTVV.

On this clone itself: Gene names follow the mouse nomenclature. The read terminates 1 residue before the CDR3 end, so the remaining end is supplied by the germline J gene. The J gene is TRBJ2-7, the V gene TRBV5; 9 bases are shared with TRBD2. This CDR3 has 14 amino acids. Unmatched junction bases numbered 4, after V lost 4 bases and J lost 3 bases. The germline V gene encodes CDR1 LGHNA and CDR2 YNLKQL (reference sequence). The DNA read from the CDR3 is TGTGCCAGCAGCCCCGACTGGGGGTTCTATGAACAGTAC. The encoded protein is CASSPDWGFYEQY. The whole CDR3 reads CASSPDWGFYEQYF.

Concerning this clone: The gene names here belong to mouse. The CDR3 end lies 1 residue beyond the end of the read and is filled in from the germline J gene. Other DNA sequences from this sample encode an identical CDR3 as well. The rearrangement uses TRBV26 and TRBJ2-5, with D possibly TRBD1 on 5 matching bases. The V and J ends lost 2 bases and 3 bases respectively, with 9 bases between them. Germline lookup yields CDR1 KGHPV and CDR2 FQNQEV (reference sequence). This CDR3 spans 14 amino acids. Incomplete CDR3 DNA: TGTGCCAGCAGTCTGCCAGGGAAACAAGACACCCAGTAC. Translation: CASSLPGKQDTQY. The whole CDR3 protein reads CASSLPGKQDTQYF. The variable domain in full, with the rest retrieved from reference TRBV26 and TRBJ2-5, is NSKVIQTPRYLVKGQGQKAKMRCIPEKGHPVVFWYQQNKNNEFKFLINFQNQEVLQQIDMTEKRFSAECPSNSPCSLEIQSSEAGDSALYLCASSLPGKQDTQYFGPGTRLLVL.

Only a few counts were recorded for this clone. All gene names here are mouse names. The observed sequence ends 1 residue before the CDR3 terminus, with the missing tail filled in from the germline J gene. The chain uses TRBV26 and TRBJ2-2, with 11 bases that match TRBD2. The CDR3 totals 16 residues. Unmatched junction bases numbered 4, after V lost 7 bases and J lost 0 bases. Germline V gives CDR1 KGHPV, CDR2 FQNQEV (reference sequence). The CDR3 DNA, read in part, is TGTGCCAGCACCCTGACTGGGGGGGCAAACACCGGGCAGCTCTAC. Translating it yields CASTLTGGANTGQLY. The full CDR3 protein reads CASTLTGGANTGQLYF.

Regarding this clone: Gene names denote mouse genes. CDR3 region: CSSSQSKDYEQYF. Partial CDR3 DNA: TGCTCCAGCAGTCAATCGAAGGATTATGAACAGTAC. V is TRBV23 and J is TRBJ2-7. The read falls 1 residue short of the CDR3 end, and the missing part is taken from the germline J gene. The CDR3 has 13 residues. In germline, CDR1 is KGHTA, CDR2 FQNQQP.